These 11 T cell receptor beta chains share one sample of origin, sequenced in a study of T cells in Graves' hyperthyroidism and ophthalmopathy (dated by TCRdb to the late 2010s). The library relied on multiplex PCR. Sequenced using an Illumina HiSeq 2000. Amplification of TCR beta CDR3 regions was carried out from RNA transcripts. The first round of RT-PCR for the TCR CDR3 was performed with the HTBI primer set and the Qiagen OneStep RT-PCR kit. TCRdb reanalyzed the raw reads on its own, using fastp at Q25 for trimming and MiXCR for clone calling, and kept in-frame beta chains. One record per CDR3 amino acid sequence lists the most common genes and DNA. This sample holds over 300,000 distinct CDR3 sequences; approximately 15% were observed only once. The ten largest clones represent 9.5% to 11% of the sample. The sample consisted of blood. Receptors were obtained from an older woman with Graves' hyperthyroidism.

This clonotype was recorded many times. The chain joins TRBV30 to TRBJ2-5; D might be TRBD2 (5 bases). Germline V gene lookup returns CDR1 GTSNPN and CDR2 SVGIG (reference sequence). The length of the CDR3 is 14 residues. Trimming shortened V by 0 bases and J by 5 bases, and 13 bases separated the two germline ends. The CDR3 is CAWSVSGFGETQYF. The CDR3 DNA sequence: TGTGCCTGGAGTGTGTCGGGGTTTGGGGAGACCCAGTACTTC.

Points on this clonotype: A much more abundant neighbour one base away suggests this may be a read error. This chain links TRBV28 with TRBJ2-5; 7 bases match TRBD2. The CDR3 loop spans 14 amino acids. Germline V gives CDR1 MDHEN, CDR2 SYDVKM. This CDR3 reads CASSFGGRQETQHF. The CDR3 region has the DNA TGTGCCAGCAGTTTCGGCGGGAGACAAGAGACCCAGCACTTC.

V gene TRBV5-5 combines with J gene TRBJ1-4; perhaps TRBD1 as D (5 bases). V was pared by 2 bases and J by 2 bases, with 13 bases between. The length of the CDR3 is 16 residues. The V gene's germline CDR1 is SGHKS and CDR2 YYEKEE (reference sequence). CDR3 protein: CASSLGRVGTNEKLFF. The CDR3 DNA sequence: TGTGCCAGCAGCTTAGGCAGGGTCGGCACTAATGAAAAACTGTTTTTT.

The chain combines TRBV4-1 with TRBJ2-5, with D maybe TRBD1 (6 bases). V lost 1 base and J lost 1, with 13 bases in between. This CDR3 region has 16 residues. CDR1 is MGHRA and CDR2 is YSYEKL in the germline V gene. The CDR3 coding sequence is TGCGCCAGCAGCCAAGGGTTTCAGGGGCCCCAAGAGACCCAGTACTTC. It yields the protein CASSQGFQGPQETQYF.

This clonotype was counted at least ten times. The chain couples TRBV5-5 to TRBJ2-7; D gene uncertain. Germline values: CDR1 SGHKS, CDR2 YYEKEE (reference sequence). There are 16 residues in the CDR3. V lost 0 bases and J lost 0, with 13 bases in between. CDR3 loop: CASSLVSNMYSYEQYF. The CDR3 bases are TGTGCCAGCAGCTTGGTTTCAAACATGTACTCCTACGAGCAGTACTTC.

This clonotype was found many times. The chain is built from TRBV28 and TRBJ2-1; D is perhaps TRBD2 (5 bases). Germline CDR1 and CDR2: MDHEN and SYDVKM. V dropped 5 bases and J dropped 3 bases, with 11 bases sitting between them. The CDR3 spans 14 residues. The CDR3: CASSQAADYNEQFF. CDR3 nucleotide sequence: TGTGCCAGCAGTCAAGCGGCGGACTACAATGAGCAGTTCTTC.

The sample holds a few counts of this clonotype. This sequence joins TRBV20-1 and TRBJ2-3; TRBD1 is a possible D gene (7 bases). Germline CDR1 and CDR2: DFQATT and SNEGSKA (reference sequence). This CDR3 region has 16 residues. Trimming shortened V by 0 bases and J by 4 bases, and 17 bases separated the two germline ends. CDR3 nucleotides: TGCAGTGCTAGAGATAGCGAGCGCAGGGGGGCAGATACGCAGTATTTT. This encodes CSARDSERRGADTQYF.

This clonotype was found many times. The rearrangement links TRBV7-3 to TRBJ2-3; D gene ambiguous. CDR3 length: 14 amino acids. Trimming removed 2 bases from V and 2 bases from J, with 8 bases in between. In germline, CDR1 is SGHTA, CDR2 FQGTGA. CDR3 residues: CASSLRAPTDTQYF. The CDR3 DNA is TGTGCCAGCAGCTTACGCGCTCCCACAGATACGCAGTATTTT.

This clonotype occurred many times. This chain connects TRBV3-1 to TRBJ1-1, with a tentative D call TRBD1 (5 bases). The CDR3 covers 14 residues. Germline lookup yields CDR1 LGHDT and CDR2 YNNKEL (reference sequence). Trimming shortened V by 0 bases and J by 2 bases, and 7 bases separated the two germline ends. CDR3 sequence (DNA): TGTGCCAGCAGCCAAGACAGGGTCAACACTGAAGCTTTCTTT. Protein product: CASSQDRVNTEAFF.

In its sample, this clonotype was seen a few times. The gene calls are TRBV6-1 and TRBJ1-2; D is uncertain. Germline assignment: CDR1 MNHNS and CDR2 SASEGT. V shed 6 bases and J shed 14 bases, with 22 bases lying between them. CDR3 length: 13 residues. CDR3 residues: CASSWVAEQVPTF. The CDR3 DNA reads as TGTGCCAGCAGCTGGGTGGCTGAGCAGGTGCCTACCTTC.

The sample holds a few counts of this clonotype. CDR3 region: CAISEYQGVYEQYF. DNA of the CDR3: TGTGCCATCAGTGAGTACCAGGGGGTATACGAGCAGTACTTC. The gene calls are TRBV10-3 and TRBJ2-7, with 7 bases fitting TRBD1. The CDR3 totals 14 residues. CDR1 and CDR2 from the germline V gene are ENHRY and SYGVKD. J lost 4 bases, V lost 1 base, and 4 bases had no gene match.